One and the same sample provided the 5 T cell receptor beta chains below, sequenced in a study of cytomegalovirus exposure and HLA in healthy donors. The PCR ran on 60 Vbeta and 13 Jbeta primers. Produced via immunoSEQ multiplex PCR; TCRdb's table is partial and in-frame only. The sample has 96,000 or so clones. The specimen was PBMCs. The receptors originated from a woman between 25 and 40 years old in good health and CMV-seronegative.

This chain joins TRBV7-8 and TRBJ2-3, with TRBD1 identical over 8 bases. The CDR3 contains 18 residues. Germline V gene lookup returns CDR1 SGHVS and CDR2 FQNEAQ. J lost 3 bases, V lost 1 base, and 12 bases had no gene match. CDR3 nucleotide sequence: TGTGCCAGCAGCTTAGGGCCCCCAGGACAGGGAGTAACAGATACGCAGTATTTT. Protein: CASSLGPPGQGVTDTQYF.

This rearrangement joins TRBV6-1 to TRBJ1-1, with 9 bases identical to TRBD1. V trimming: 10 bases; J trimming: 0 bases; junction bases outside the gene matches: 9. Germline V lookup: CDR1 MNHNS, CDR2 SASEGT. This CDR3 spans 15 amino acids. The CDR3 nucleotides are TGTGCCATGCGGACAGGGGTATCAGTGAACACTGAAGCTTTCTTT. Protein product: CAMRTGVSVNTEAFF.

The CDR3 sequence: CASSPLGWGLPNSPLHF. The CDR3 DNA reads TGTGCCAGCAGCCCTCTCGGTTGGGGACTTCCTAATTCACCCCTCCACTTT. This chain links TRBV7-2 with TRBJ1-6; D perhaps matches TRBD1 (5 bases). The germline V gene has CDR1 SGHTA and CDR2 FQGNSA. V was shortened by 5 bases and J by 6 bases, with 20 bases between the two germline ends. CDR3 length equals 17 residues.

The rearrangement links TRBV4-1 to TRBJ2-5; 12 positions match TRBD2. Judging by the DNA end, TRBJ2-7 fits better; the J call may be wrong. Germline V CDR1 and CDR2: MGHRA, YSYEKL. This CDR3 has 16 amino acids. This chain's CDR3 is CASSQGGTSGYYEQYF. In nucleotides, the CDR3 is TGCGCCAGCAGCCAAGGGGGGACTAGCGGGTACTACGAGCAGTACTTC.

The chain is built from TRBV2 and TRBJ2-5; TRBD1 matches at 8 bases. Gene TRBJ2-7 matches the end of the DNA better, so the J call may be wrong. CDR3 size: 14 residues. Germline-derived CDR1 and CDR2 are SNHLY and FYNNEI. Here the CDR3 reads CASSGATGVSEQYF. In nucleotides, the CDR3 is TGTGCCAGCAGTGGAGCGACAGGGGTTAGCGAGCAGTACTTC.